The 20 T cell receptor beta chains presented below share a single source sample, sequenced in a study of molecular identifiers for immune sequencing clone quantification. TCRdb independently ran MiXCR on the PCR reads; one entry per CDR3 protein. The profile shows 550,000 to 750,000 distinct CDR3 sequences, 20% of them singletons. Sequencing was done on a sample of naive CD8+ T cells from blood, with Jurkat cell RNA spiked in. The subset was: FACS-sorted CD8+CD4-CCR7+CD45RA+ naive T cells. Receptors originate from a human donor in good health. Some libraries in this study had Jurkat cell RNA spiked in.

A word on this clonotype: The junction shows a germline mismatch at one end, possibly a read error. The J gene is TRBJ2-2, the V gene TRBV20-1; weak D call: TRBD2 (6 bases). The length of the CDR3 is 15 residues. In germline, CDR1 is DFQATT, CDR2 SNEGSKA (reference sequence). The CDR3 DNA reads as TGCAGTGCTAGAGTAGCGGAAACGGACACCGGGGGGCTGTTTTTT. Translation: CSARVAETDTGGLFF.

Of note for this clonotype: Possible read error: a much larger clone is one base away. The V and J genes are TRBV9 and TRBJ1-1; tentative D call: TRBD1 (6 bases). From germline, CDR1 is SGDLS and CDR2 YYNGEE. Trimming removed 3 bases from V and 6 bases from J, with 12 bases in between. The CDR3 totals 13 residues. This CDR3 is CASSGQVNAEAFF. DNA for the CDR3: TGTGCCAGCAGCGGACAGGTTAACGCTGAAGCTTTCTTT.

This clonotype has just a few counts. V and J are TRBV30 and TRBJ2-7; TRBD1 matches 9 bases. The J segment lost 4 bases and the V segment lost 3 bases, leaving 10 bases of the junction unmatched. Germline CDR1 is GTSNPN and CDR2 is SVGIG (reference sequence). The CDR3 is made up of 15 amino acids. CDR3 in amino acids: CAWSWGQGSLYEQYF. The CDR3 bases are TGTGCCTGGAGCTGGGGACAGGGTAGTCTTTACGAGCAGTACTTC.

This clonotype was seen repeatedly, ten times or more. This rearrangement joins TRBV9 to TRBJ2-3; unclear D gene. There are 13 residues in the CDR3. V was shortened by 5 bases and J by 2 bases, with 9 bases between the two germline ends. Germline V gives CDR1 SGDLS, CDR2 YYNGEE. The DNA for the CDR3 is TGTGCCAGCAGTCCGAGCCTCACAGATACGCAGTATTTT. This translates into CASSPSLTDTQYF.

As regards this clonotype: This may be a read error, as it is one base from a much larger clone. V gene TRBV7-2 combines with J gene TRBJ2-7; TRBD2 matches 8 bases. The CDR3 length is 15 residues. CDR1 SGHTA and CDR2 FQGNSA come from the germline V gene. The chain's CDR3 is CASSKTSGGAYGQYF. The CDR3 DNA reads as TGTGCCAGCAGCAAAACTAGCGGTGGCGCCTACGGGCAGTACTTC.

Points on this clonotype: The junction differs from germline at one of its ends, possibly a read error. This rearrangement joins TRBV5-3 to TRBJ1-4; 8 nucleotides match TRBD1. TRBV5-3 belongs to the ORF category, with a function that is uncertain. The CDR3 spans 15 residues. The CDR3 protein is CASSQDRGTIEKLFF. CDR3 in DNA: TGCGCCAGCAGCCAAGACAGGGGAACTATTGAAAAACTGTTTTTT.

Concerning this clonotype itself: Since a much larger clone is just one base distant, this may be a read error. The chain joins TRBV7-3 to TRBJ2-3; no firm D call. The CDR3 spans 15 residues. With 3 bases removed from V and 0 bases from J, the gap between germline ends came to 10 bases. The germline V gene encodes CDR1 SGHTA and CDR2 FQGTGA. The CDR3, as DNA: TGTGCCAGCAGCTTGAGCAGTTACAGCACAGATACGCAGTATTTT. Translation gives CASSLSSYSTDTQYF. Drawing the rest from reference TRBV7-3 and TRBJ2-3, the complete variable domain is GAGVSQTPSNKVTEKGKYVELRCDPISGHTALYWYRQSLGQGPEFLIYFQGTGAADDSGLPNDRFFAVRPEGSVSTLKIQRTERGDSAVYLCASSLSSYSTDTQYFGPGTRLTVL.

The V call is TRBV29-1, the J call TRBJ2-1; 7 nucleotides line up with TRBD2. The CDR3 spans 14 residues. Trimming took 7 bases from V and 0 from J; bases not matched to a gene: 6. The germline CDR1 and CDR2 sequences are SQVTM and ANQGSEA. The CDR3 nucleotides read TGCAGCGCCATCAGACTAGCCTCCTACAATGAGCAGTTCTTC. Translation gives CSAIRLASYNEQFF.

The table lists this clonotype with a few counts. The chain recombines TRBV20-1 with TRBJ1-2; no firm D call. CDR3 length: 15 amino acids. From germline, CDR1 is DFQATT and CDR2 SNEGSKA (reference sequence). V was cut by 6 bases and J by 3 bases, with 20 bases left in between. The CDR3: CSAPRPRASDYGYTF. The CDR3 bases are TGCAGTGCCCCCCGCCCGAGGGCAAGCGACTATGGCTACACCTTC.

This clonotype was observed at least ten times. The J gene is TRBJ2-3, the V gene TRBV30, with D possibly called TRBD1 or TRBD2 (5 bases each). V was cut by 2 bases and J by 2 bases, with 17 bases left in between. This CDR3 is 16 amino acids long. Looked up from germline, CDR1 is GTSNPN and CDR2 is SVGIG (reference sequence). The CDR3 region is CAWSRNRDDLTDTQYF. CDR3 DNA sequence: TGTGCCTGGAGTCGAAACCGGGACGACCTCACAGATACGCAGTATTTT.

As regards this clonotype: Given a much more abundant clone one base away, this may be a read error. The genes are TRBV10-2 and TRBJ1-1; D gene ambiguous. This CDR3 is 11 amino acids long. Per germline, CDR1 WSHSY and CDR2 SAAADI. V dropped 0 bases and J dropped 10 bases, with 6 bases sitting between them. The CDR3 DNA reads as TGCGCCAGCAGTGAGTCGTATGGAGCTTTCTTT. Translating it yields CASSESYGAFF.

This clonotype was counted at least ten times. The chain joins TRBV30 to TRBJ2-3; 8 nucleotides line up with TRBD2. V shed 5 bases, J shed 0 bases, and the junction held 4 bases outside the gene matches. Per germline, CDR1 GTSNPN and CDR2 SVGIG (reference sequence). The CDR3 length is 14 residues. The CDR3 spells CAWDLAGSTDTQYF. The DNA for the CDR3 is TGTGCCTGGGACTTAGCGGGGAGCACAGATACGCAGTATTTT.

This clonotype was counted at least ten times. V usage is TRBV20-1 and J usage is TRBJ2-2, with 9 bases aligning to TRBD1. After removal of 6 bases from V and 1 base from J, the junction contained 12 bases not matched to a gene. This CDR3 has 17 amino acids. Germline-derived CDR1 and CDR2 are DFQATT and SNEGSKA (reference sequence). In DNA, the CDR3 is TGCAGTGCCGTCGTAGTACCGGGACAGGGGAACACCGGGGAGCTGTTTTTT. Translated, it gives CSAVVVPGQGNTGELFF.

This clonotype was observed many times. The CDR3 is CASSHAVWDMETQYF. In DNA, the CDR3 is TGTGCCAGCAGCCACGCAGTTTGGGACATGGAGACCCAGTACTTC. The chain links TRBV5-5 to TRBJ2-5; possibly TRBD1 for D (6 bases). The germline CDR1 and CDR2 sequences are SGHKS and YYEKEE (reference sequence). V was trimmed by 4 bases and J by 5 bases, leaving 18 bases between them. This CDR3 comprises 15 residues.

The chain is built from TRBV19 and TRBJ1-2; D is undetermined. CDR1 and CDR2 from the germline V gene are LNHDA and SQIVND (reference sequence). Between the trimmed V and J ends, which lost 5 bases and 2 bases, there was a span of 15 bases. This CDR3 is 15 amino acids long. The CDR3 nucleotides are TGTGCCAGTAGTCCCGAGACAACAATAAACTATGGCTACACCTTC. It encodes CASSPETTINYGYTF.

V and J are TRBV25-1 and TRBJ1-1; TRBD1 agrees at 8 bases. CDR1 MGHDK and CDR2 SYGVNS come from the germline V gene. There are 17 residues in the CDR3. The J segment lost 2 bases and the V segment lost 1 base, leaving 9 bases of the junction unmatched. The CDR3: CASSEWGGTGINTEAFF. The CDR3 DNA follows: TGTGCCAGCAGTGAATGGGGGGGGACAGGAATAAACACTGAAGCTTTCTTT. Supplemented by reference TRBV25-1 and TRBJ1-1, the full variable domain reads EADIYQTPRYLVIGTGKKITLECSQTMGHDKMYWYQQDPGMELHLIHYSYGVNSTEKGDLSSESTVSRIRTEHFPLTLESARPSHTSQYLCASSEWGGTGINTEAFFGQGTRLTVV.

This clonotype was seen a few times. V usage is TRBV2 and J usage is TRBJ2-2; 8 bases are a match to TRBD2. The germline gives CDR1 SNHLY, CDR2 FYNNEI. The ends lost 11 bases at V and 1 base at J; junction bases unmatched: 3. The CDR3 sequence is 13 residues long. CDR3 in DNA: TGTGCCCGGAGCGGGGGGAACACCGGGGAGCTGTTTTTT. This sequence encodes CARSGGNTGELFF.

This clonotype showed up just a few times. For the CDR3, the DNA is TGTGCCTGGAGCAGCACAAGCGCTGGGGCCAACGTCCTGACTTTC. Its protein product is CAWSSTSAGANVLTF. The chain couples TRBV30 to TRBJ2-6; no clear D gene. The CDR3 is 15 residues long. V lost 3 bases, J lost 2 bases, and 11 bases lay in between. Per germline, CDR1 GTSNPN and CDR2 SVGIG (reference sequence).

The chain employs TRBV27 and TRBJ2-7, with D hard to call. Germline V lookup: CDR1 MNHEY, CDR2 SMNVEV (reference sequence). V lost 4 bases and J 5 bases, leaving 15 bases between the germline ends. This CDR3 is built from 14 residues. The CDR3 region has the DNA TGTGCCAGCAGTTCAATCCGGAGACTTGACGAGCAGTACTTC. The encoded protein is CASSSIRRLDEQYF.

This clonotype came up many times. The chain is built from TRBV29-1 and TRBJ2-3, with D possibly TRBD2 on 5 matching bases. The V end was cut by 7 bases, the J end by 1 base, with 12 bases between. CDR1 SQVTM and CDR2 ANQGSEA come from the germline V gene. The CDR3 runs 13 residues. The CDR3 reads CSAGNVGTDTQYF. The CDR3 DNA sequence: TGCAGCGCCGGGAACGTCGGCACAGATACGCAGTATTTT.